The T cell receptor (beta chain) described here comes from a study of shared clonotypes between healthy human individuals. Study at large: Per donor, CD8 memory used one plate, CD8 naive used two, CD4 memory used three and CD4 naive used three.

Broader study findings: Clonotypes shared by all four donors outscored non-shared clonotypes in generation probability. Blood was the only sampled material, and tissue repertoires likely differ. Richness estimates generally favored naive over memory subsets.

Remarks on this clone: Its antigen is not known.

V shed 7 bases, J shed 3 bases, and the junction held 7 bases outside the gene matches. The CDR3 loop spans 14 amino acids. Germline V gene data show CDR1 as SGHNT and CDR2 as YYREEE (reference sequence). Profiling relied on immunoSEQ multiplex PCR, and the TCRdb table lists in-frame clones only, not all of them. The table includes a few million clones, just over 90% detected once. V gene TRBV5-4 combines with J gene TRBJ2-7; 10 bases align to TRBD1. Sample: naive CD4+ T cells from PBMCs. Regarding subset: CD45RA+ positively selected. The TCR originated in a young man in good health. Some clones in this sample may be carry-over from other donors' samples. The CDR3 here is CASGDRGQIYEQYF. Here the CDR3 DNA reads TGTGCCAGCGGAGACAGGGGGCAAATCTACGAGCAGTACTTC.